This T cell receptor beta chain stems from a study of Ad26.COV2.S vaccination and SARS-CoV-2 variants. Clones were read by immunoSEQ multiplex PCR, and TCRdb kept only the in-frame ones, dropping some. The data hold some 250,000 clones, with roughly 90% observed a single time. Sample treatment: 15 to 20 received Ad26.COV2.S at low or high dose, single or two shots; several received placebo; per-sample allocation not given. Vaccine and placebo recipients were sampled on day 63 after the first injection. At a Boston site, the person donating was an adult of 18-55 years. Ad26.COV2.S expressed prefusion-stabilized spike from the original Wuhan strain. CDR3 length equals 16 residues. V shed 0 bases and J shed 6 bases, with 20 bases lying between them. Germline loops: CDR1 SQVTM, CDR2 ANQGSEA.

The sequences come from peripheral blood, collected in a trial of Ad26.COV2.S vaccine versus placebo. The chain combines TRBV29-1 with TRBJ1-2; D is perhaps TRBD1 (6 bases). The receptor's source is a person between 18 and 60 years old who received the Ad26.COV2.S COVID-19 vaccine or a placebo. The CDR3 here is CSVEDHRDIGFNGYTF. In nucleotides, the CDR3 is TGCAGCGTTGAAGATCATCGGGACATTGGTTTTAATGGCTACACCTTC.